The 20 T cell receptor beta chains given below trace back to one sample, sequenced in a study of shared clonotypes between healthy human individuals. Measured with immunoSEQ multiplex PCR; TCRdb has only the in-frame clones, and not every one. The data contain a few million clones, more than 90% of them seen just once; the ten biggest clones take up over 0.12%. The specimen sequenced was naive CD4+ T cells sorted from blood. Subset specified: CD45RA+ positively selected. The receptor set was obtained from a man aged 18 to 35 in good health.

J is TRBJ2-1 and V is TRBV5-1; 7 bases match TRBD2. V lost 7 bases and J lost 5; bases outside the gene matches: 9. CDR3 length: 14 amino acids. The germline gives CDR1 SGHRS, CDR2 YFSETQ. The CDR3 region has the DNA TGCGCCAGCGATCGGGGGGAAGGGAACAATGAGCAGTTCTTC. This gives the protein CASDRGEGNNEQFF.

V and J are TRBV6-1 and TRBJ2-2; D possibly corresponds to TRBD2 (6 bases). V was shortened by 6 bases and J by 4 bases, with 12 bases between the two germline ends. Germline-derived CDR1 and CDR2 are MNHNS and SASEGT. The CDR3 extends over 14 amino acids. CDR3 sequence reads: CASRRDTSTGELFF. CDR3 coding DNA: TGTGCCAGCAGGCGGGATACCTCCACCGGGGAGCTGTTTTTT.

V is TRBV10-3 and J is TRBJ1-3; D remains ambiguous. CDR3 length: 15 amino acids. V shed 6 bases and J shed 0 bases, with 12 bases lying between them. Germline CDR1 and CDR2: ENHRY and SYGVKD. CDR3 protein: CAIRGNSISGNTIYF. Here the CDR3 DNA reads TGTGCCATCAGGGGGAATTCTATCTCTGGAAACACCATATATTTT.

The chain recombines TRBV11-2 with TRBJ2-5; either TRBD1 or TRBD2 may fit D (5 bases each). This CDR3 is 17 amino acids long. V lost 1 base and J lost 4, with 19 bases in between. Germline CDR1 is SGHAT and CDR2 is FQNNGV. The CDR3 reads CASSLVGTNLQTETQYF. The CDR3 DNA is TGTGCCAGCAGCTTAGTTGGGACGAATCTCCAAACAGAGACCCAGTACTTC.

CDR3 amino acids: CASSRGGGGTGELFF. The CDR3 DNA follows: TGTGCCAGCAGCCGCGGTGGCGGGGGAACCGGGGAGCTGTTTTTT. The V call is TRBV7-9, the J call TRBJ2-2; 7 bases agree with TRBD2. J lost 5 bases, V lost 5 bases, and 8 bases had no gene match. From germline, CDR1 is SEHNR and CDR2 FQNEAQ (reference sequence). The CDR3 covers 15 residues.

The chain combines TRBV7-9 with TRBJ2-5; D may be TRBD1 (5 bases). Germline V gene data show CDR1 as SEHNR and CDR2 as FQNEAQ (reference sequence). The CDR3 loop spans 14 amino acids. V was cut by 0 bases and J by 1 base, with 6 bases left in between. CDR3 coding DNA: TGTGCCAGCAGCTTAGCACAGGTCCAAGAGACCCAGTACTTC. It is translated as CASSLAQVQETQYF.

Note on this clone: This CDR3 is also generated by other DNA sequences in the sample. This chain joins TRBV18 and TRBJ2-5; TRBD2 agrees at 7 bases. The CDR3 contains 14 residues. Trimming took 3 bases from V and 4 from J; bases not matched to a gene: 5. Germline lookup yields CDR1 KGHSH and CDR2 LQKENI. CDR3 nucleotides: TGTGCCAGCTCACCCCGTGGGGGGGGAGAGACCCAGTACTTC. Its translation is CASSPRGGGETQYF.

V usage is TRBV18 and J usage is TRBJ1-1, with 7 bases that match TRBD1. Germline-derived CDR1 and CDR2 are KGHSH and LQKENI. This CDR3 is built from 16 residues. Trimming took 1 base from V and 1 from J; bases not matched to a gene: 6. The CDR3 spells CASSPRQGGENTEAFF. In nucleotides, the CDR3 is TGTGCCAGCTCACCACGGCAGGGGGGAGAGAACACTGAAGCTTTCTTT. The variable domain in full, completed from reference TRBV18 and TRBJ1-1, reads NAGVMQNPRHLVRRRGQEARLRCSPMKGHSHVYWYRQLPEEGLKFMVYLQKENIIDESGMPKERFSAEFPKEGPSILRIQQVVRGDSAAYFCASSPRQGGENTEAFFGQGTRLTVV.

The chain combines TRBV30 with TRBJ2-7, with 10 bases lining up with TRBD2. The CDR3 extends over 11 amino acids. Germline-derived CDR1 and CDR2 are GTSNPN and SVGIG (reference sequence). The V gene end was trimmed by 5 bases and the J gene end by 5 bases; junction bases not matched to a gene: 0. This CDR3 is CAWGLADEQYF. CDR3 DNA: TGTGCCTGGGGACTAGCGGACGAGCAGTACTTC.

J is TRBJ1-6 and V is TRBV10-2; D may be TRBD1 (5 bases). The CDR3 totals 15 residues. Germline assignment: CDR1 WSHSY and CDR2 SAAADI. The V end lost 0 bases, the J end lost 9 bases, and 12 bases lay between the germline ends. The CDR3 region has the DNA TGCGCCAGCAGTGAGTCCCCAGGGTCGACTTCACCCCTCCACTTT. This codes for CASSESPGSTSPLHF.

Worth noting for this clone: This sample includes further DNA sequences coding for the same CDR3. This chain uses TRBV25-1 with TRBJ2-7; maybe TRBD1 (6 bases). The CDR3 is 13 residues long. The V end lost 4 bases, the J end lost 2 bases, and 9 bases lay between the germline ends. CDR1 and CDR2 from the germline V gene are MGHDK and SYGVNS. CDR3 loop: CASSATGTYEQYF. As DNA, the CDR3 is TGTGCCAGCAGTGCGACAGGTACCTACGAGCAGTACTTC.

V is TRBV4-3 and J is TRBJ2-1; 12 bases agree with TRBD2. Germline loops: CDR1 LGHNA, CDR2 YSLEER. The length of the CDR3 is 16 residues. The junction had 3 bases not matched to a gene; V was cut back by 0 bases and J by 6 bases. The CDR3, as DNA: TGCGCCAGCAGCCAAGATCGACTAGCGGGAGTCAATGAGCAGTTCTTC. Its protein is CASSQDRLAGVNEQFF.

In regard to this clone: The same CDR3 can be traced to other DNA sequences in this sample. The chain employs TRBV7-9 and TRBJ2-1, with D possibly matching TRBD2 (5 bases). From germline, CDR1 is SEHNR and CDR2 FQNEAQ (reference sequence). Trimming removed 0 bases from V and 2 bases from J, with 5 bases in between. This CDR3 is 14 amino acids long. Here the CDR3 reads CASSLAGAYNEQFF. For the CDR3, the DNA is TGTGCCAGCAGCTTAGCGGGAGCCTACAATGAGCAGTTCTTC.

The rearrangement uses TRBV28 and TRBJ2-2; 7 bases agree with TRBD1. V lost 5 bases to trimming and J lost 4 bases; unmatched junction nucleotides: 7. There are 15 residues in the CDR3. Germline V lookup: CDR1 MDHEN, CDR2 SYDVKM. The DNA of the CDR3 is TGTGCCAGCAGTACAGGGGAACTGGTCACCGGGGAGCTGTTTTTT. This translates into CASSTGELVTGELFF.

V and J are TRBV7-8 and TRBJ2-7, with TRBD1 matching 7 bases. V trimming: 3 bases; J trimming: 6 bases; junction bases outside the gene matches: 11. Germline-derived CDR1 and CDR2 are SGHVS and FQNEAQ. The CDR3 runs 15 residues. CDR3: CASSFAGTAPSEQYF. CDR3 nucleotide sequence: TGTGCCAGCAGCTTCGCCGGGACAGCTCCTAGCGAGCAGTACTTC.

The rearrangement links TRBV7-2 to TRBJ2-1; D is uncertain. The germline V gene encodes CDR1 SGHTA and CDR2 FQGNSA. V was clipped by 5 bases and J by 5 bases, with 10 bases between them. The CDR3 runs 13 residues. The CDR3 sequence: CASSQLGNNEQFF. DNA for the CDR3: TGTGCCAGCAGCCAGCTGGGGAACAATGAGCAGTTCTTC.

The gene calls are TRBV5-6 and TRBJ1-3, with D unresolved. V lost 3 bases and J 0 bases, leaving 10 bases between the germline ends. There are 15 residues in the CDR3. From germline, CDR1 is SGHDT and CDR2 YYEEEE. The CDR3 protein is CASSYGISSGNTIYF. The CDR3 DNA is TGTGCCAGCAGCTATGGGATCAGCTCTGGAAACACCATATATTTT. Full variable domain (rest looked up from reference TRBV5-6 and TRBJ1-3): DAGVTQSPTHLIKTRGQQVTLRCSPKSGHDTVSWYQQALGQGPQFIFQYYEEEERQRGNFPDRFSGHQFPNYSSELNVNALLLGDSALYLCASSYGISSGNTIYFGEGSWLTVV.

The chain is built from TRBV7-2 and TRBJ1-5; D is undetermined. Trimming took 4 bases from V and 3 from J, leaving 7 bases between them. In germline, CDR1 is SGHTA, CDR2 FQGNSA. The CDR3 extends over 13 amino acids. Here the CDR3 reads CASSSDYNQPQHF. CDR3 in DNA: TGTGCCAGCAGCTCGGATTACAATCAGCCCCAGCATTTT.

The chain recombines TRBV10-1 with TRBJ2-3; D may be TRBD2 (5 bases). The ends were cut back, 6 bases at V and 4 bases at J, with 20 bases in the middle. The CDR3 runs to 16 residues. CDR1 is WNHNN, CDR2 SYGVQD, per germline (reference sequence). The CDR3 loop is CASSGDRGGSADTQYF. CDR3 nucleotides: TGCGCCAGCAGCGGGGATCGGGGTGGTAGTGCAGATACGCAGTATTTT.

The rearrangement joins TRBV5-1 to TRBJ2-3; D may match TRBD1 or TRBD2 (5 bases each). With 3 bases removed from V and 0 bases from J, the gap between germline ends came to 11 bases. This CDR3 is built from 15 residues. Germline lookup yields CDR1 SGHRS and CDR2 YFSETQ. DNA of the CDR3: TGCGCCAGCAGCTCGGGACGGACCAGCACAGATACGCAGTATTTT. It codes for CASSSGRTSTDTQYF. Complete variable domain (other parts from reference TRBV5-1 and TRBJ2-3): KAGVTQTPRYLIKTRGQQVTLSCSPISGHRSVSWYQQTPGQGLQFLFEYFSETQRNKGNFPGRFSGRQFSNSRSEMNVSTLELGDSALYLCASSSGRTSTDTQYFGPGTRLTVL.